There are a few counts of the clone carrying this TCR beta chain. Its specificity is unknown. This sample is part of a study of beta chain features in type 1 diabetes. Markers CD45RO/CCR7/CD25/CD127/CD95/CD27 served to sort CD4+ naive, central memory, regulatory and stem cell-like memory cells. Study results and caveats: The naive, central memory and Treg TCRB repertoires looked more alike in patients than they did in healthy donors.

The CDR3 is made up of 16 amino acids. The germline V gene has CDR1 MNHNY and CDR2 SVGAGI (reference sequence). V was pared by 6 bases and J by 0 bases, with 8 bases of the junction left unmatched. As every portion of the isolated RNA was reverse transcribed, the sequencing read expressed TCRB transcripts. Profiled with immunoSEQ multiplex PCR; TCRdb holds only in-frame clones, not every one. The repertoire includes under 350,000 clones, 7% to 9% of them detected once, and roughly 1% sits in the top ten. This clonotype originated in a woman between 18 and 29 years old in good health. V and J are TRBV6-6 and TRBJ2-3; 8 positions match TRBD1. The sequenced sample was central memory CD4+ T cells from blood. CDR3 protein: CASRYRRTGSTDTQYF. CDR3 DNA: TGTGCCAGCAGGTACCGCCGGACAGGGAGCACAGATACGCAGTATTTT.